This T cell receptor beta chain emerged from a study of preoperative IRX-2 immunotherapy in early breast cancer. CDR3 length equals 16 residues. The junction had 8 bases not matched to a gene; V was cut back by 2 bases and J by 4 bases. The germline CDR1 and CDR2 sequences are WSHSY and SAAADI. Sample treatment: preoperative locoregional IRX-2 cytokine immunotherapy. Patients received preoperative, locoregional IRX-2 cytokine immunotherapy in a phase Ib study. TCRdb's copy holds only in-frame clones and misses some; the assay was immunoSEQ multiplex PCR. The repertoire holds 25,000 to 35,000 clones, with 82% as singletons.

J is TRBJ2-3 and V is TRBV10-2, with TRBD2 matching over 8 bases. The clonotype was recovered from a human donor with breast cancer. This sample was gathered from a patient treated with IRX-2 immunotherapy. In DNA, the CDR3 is TGCGCCAGCAGTGAGGAAGCCGGGGGGGTCGCAGATACGCAGTATTTT. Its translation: CASSEEAGGVADTQYF.